The 32 T cell receptor beta chains given below trace back to one sample, sequenced in a study of post-analysis software for immune sequencing data. TCR beta cDNA libraries included unique molecular identifiers. TCRdb independently ran MiXCR on the PCR reads; one entry per CDR3 protein. The data contain almost 700,000 distinct CDR3 sequences, more than 50% of them singletons. Overall study results and limits: Patients used about five TRBV segments, including TRBV5-6, TRBV5-1 and TRBV20-1, more often than controls.

For these receptors, no antigen is known. The specimen sequenced was blood. All receptors come from a girl between 2 and 10 years old with multiple sclerosis.

This rearrangement joins TRBV3-1 to TRBJ2-1; 7 positions agree with TRBD1. Germline V lookup: CDR1 LGHDT, CDR2 YNNKEL (reference sequence). The CDR3 consists of 16 residues. Trimming at V came to 6 bases and at J to 0 bases, leaving 8 bases not matched to a gene. The CDR3 coding sequence is TGTGCCAGCAGGAGTGTACAGGGGAGCTCCTACAATGAGCAGTTCTTC. Amino acids: CASRSVQGSSYNEQFF.

This chain's CDR3 is CSARDPLHSTDTQYF. The DNA for the CDR3 is TGCAGTGCTAGAGACCCCCTACATAGCACAGATACGCAGTATTTT. J is TRBJ2-3 and V is TRBV20-1; D call uncertain. CDR1 and CDR2 (germline): DFQATT, SNEGSKA (reference sequence). The V gene lost 0 bases and the J gene lost 0 bases, with 10 bases spanning the gap. The CDR3 has 15 residues.

The chain joins TRBV20-1 to TRBJ2-7; 8 positions agree with TRBD2. The CDR3 loop spans 13 amino acids. Germline V gene sequence: CDR1 DFQATT, CDR2 SNEGSKA (reference sequence). V was clipped by 5 bases and J by 4 bases; unmatched bases: 7. The CDR3 protein is CSAQRGRVYEQYF. Here the CDR3 DNA reads TGCAGTGCTCAGCGGGGGAGGGTGTACGAGCAGTACTTC.

This clonotype was detected only once. The V gene is TRBV29-1, the J gene TRBJ2-4; D gene ambiguous. The end of the DNA is better explained by TRBJ2-5, so the J call may be wrong. This CDR3 region has 10 residues. In germline, CDR1 is SQVTM, CDR2 ANQGSEA. DNA for the CDR3: TGCAGCGTCCGAAAAGAGACCCAGTACTTC. Protein: CSVRKETQYF.

V gene TRBV4-1 combines with J gene TRBJ1-1, with D perhaps TRBD1 (5 bases). Germline CDR1 and CDR2: MGHRA and YSYEKL. This CDR3 is 13 amino acids long. V lost 1 base, J lost 7 bases, and 10 bases lay in between. The CDR3, as DNA: TGCGCCAGCAGCCAAGGGGGACGTCTTGAAGCTTTCTTT. Translated, it gives CASSQGGRLEAFF.

The V gene is TRBV29-1, the J gene TRBJ2-6, with D perhaps TRBD1 (6 bases). The germline V gene has CDR1 SQVTM and CDR2 ANQGSEA. There are 15 residues in the CDR3. V lost 6 bases and J 0 bases, leaving 12 bases between the germline ends. Here the CDR3 reads CSVATGYSGANVLTF. In nucleotides, the CDR3 is TGCAGCGTGGCTACAGGGTACTCTGGGGCCAACGTCCTGACTTTC.

This clonotype was recorded a few times. The chain uses TRBV2 and TRBJ1-4, with TRBD1 identical over 7 bases. This CDR3 spans 15 amino acids. J was trimmed by 3 bases and V by 4 bases; bases with no gene match: 5. Germline V gene data show CDR1 as SNHLY and CDR2 as FYNNEI. This chain's CDR3 is CASSVGQASNEKLFF. CDR3 DNA sequence: TGTGCCAGCAGTGTAGGACAGGCCTCTAATGAAAAACTGTTTTTT.

V is TRBV5-1 and J is TRBJ2-1, with 9 positions matching TRBD2. The CDR3 has 18 residues. CDR1 and CDR2 from the germline V gene are SGHRS and YFSETQ. The J segment lost 7 bases and the V segment lost 4 bases, leaving 18 bases of the junction unmatched. The CDR3 DNA follows: TGCGCCAGCAGCATCTTTCCCCCGGGACTAGCTGGTGGAAATGAGCAGTTCTTC. Its protein is CASSIFPPGLAGGNEQFF. Variable domain in full (rest from reference TRBV5-1 and TRBJ2-1): KAGVTQTPRYLIKTRGQQVTLSCSPISGHRSVSWYQQTPGQGLQFLFEYFSETQRNKGNFPGRFSGRQFSNSRSEMNVSTLELGDSALYLCASSIFPPGLAGGNEQFFGPGTRLTVL.

V and J are TRBV5-1 and TRBJ2-7, with 12 bases lining up with TRBD2. This CDR3 has 15 residues. V was pared by 4 bases and J by 2 bases, with 4 bases of the junction left unmatched. Germline V gives CDR1 SGHRS, CDR2 YFSETQ. CDR3 sequence: CASSPGLAGTYEQYF. CDR3 sequence (DNA): TGCGCCAGCAGCCCTGGACTAGCGGGAACCTACGAGCAGTACTTC.

The chain links TRBV21-1 to TRBJ2-1; no DNA check was done on the table's D call, TRBD2. TRBV21-1 is classified as a pseudogene. There are 14 residues in the CDR3. The CDR3 loop is CATSQGGRYNEQFF. DNA for the CDR3: TGTGCCACCTCACAGGGAGGGCGCTACAATGAGCAGTTCTTC.

The chain joins TRBV7-8 to TRBJ2-3; D is undetermined. CDR1 SGHVS and CDR2 FQNEAQ come from the germline V gene. The CDR3 length is 16 residues. The V end lost 5 bases, the J end lost 0 bases, and 15 bases lay between the germline ends. The CDR3: CASSVFKHISTDTQYF. CDR3 bases: TGTGCCAGCAGCGTGTTCAAGCATATTAGCACAGATACGCAGTATTTT.

The chain combines TRBV9 with TRBJ2-3, with 8 bases lining up with TRBD1. There are 18 residues in the CDR3. The V gene's germline CDR1 is SGDLS and CDR2 YYNGEE. Trimming removed 3 bases from V and 0 bases from J; junction bases left unmatched: 12. The CDR3 spells CASSEGDRPPVSTDTQYF. The CDR3 DNA reads TGTGCCAGCAGCGAGGGGGACAGGCCGCCCGTCAGCACAGATACGCAGTATTTT.

The chain carries TRBV5-6 and TRBJ2-3, with TRBD1 as a possible D gene (6 bases). The CDR3 loop spans 14 amino acids. The V end was cut by 1 base, the J end by 4 bases, with 10 bases between. Germline-derived CDR1 and CDR2 are SGHDT and YYEEEE. The CDR3 loop is CASSLIQGSDTQYF. Here the CDR3 DNA reads TGTGCCAGCAGCTTGATACAGGGTTCAGATACGCAGTATTTT.

This clonotype occurred a few times. This chain joins TRBV20-1 and TRBJ1-5, with D possibly matching TRBD1 (5 bases). From germline, CDR1 is DFQATT and CDR2 SNEGSKA (reference sequence). V lost 0 bases to trimming and J lost 3 bases, with 6 bases between them. The CDR3 loop spans 13 amino acids. The CDR3 DNA is TGCAGTGCTAGAGAGGGGACCAATCAGCCCCAGCATTTT. Its translation: CSAREGTNQPQHF.

The chain is built from TRBV6-5 and TRBJ2-4; possible D gene TRBD2, 5 bases. The end of the DNA is better explained by TRBJ2-7, so the J call may be wrong. Germline-derived CDR1 and CDR2 are MNHEY and SVGAGI. This CDR3 contains 14 residues. The CDR3 DNA reads TGTGCCAGCAGTTACGCTAGCAAGAAAGGCGAGCAGTACTTC. This translates into CASSYASKKGEQYF.

The chain employs TRBV15 and TRBJ2-1, with 11 positions matching TRBD2. The J call may be mistaken, given a closer DNA end match to TRBJ2-7. Germline V gene sequence: CDR1 LNHNV, CDR2 YYDKDF (reference sequence). CDR3 length: 18 amino acids. CDR3 sequence: CATSRDDGLAGAPYEQYF. CDR3 nucleotides: TGTGCCACCAGCAGAGACGACGGACTAGCGGGCGCCCCATACGAGCAGTACTTC.

The chain joins TRBV25-1 to TRBJ2-7; D ambiguous. V lost 3 bases to trimming and J lost 7 bases, with 7 bases between them. The germline CDR1 and CDR2 sequences are MGHDK and SYGVNS. CDR3 size: 11 residues. The CDR3 DNA reads TGTGCCAGCAGTGACCCCAGGGAGCAGTACTTC. Its translation is CASSDPREQYF.

V is TRBV6-2 or TRBV6-3 and J is TRBJ2-1; 12 bases are shared with TRBD2. Germline V gene data show CDR1 as MNHEY and CDR2 as SVGEGT. J was trimmed by 7 bases and V by 4 bases; bases with no gene match: 8. The CDR3 runs to 16 residues. CDR3 sequence (DNA): TGTGCCAGCAGTTCCGGTAGACTAGCGGGGGAAAATGAGCAGTTCTTC. Its translation is CASSSGRLAGENEQFF.

This clonotype came up once. The gene calls are TRBV24-1 and TRBJ2-3; 9 bases are a match to TRBD2. Germline CDR1 is KGHDR and CDR2 is SFDVKD. The CDR3 extends over 17 amino acids. After removal of 3 bases from V and 5 bases from J, the junction contained 11 bases not matched to a gene. CDR3 in amino acids: CATSDPGGGGAVDTQYF. The CDR3 region has the DNA TGTGCCACCAGTGATCCTGGCGGCGGGGGGGCGGTAGATACGCAGTATTTT.

This clonotype has more than one count but fewer than ten. V and J are TRBV5-6 and TRBJ2-5, with D possibly called TRBD1 or TRBD2 (5 bases each). Germline CDR1 reads SGHDT; CDR2 reads YYEEEE. The CDR3 consists of 15 residues. V lost 6 bases to trimming and J lost 2 bases, with 17 bases between them. CDR3 sequence: CASTKTGLTQETQYF. The DNA of the CDR3 is TGTGCCAGCACCAAAACAGGACTCACACAAGAGACCCAGTACTTC.

The chain carries TRBV12-3 or TRBV12-4 and TRBJ2-5; 7 bases are shared with TRBD1. The J call is uncertain, as TRBJ2-7 better fits the DNA end. The CDR3 length is 17 residues. The CDR3 loop is CASSQALGTENYHEQYF. As DNA, the CDR3 is TGTGCCAGCAGCCAAGCACTCGGGACAGAAAATTACCACGAGCAGTACTTC.

The chain has TRBV20-1 and TRBJ2-3, with D possibly matching TRBD1 (5 bases). The V gene's germline CDR1 is DFQATT and CDR2 SNEGSKA (reference sequence). This CDR3 is built from 13 residues. V was shortened by 3 bases and J by 7 bases, with 14 bases between the two germline ends. CDR3 bases: TGCAGTGCTAGGGAGTGGGGCGAGAATACGCAGTATTTT. Translation gives CSAREWGENTQYF.

This clonotype was detected only once. The chain recombines TRBV5-1 with TRBJ1-1; 9 bases line up with TRBD1. CDR3 length: 16 amino acids. Germline values: CDR1 SGHRS, CDR2 YFSETQ. With 2 bases clipped from V and 0 bases from J, the junction kept 5 bases outside the gene matches. CDR3 in amino acids: CASSFAGQGMNTEAFF. The CDR3, as DNA: TGCGCCAGCAGCTTCGCCGGACAGGGGATGAACACTGAAGCTTTCTTT.

The gene calls are TRBV12-3 or TRBV12-4 and TRBJ2-5; 8 nucleotides line up with TRBD2. The length of the CDR3 is 15 residues. The junction had 3 bases not matched to a gene; V was cut back by 2 bases and J by 1 base. CDR3 protein: CASSLRGGPQETQYF. The CDR3 DNA sequence: TGTGCCAGCAGTTTACGGGGGGGCCCCCAAGAGACCCAGTACTTC.

The chain couples TRBV20-1 to TRBJ2-3; 10 nucleotides line up with TRBD2. There are 17 residues in the CDR3. The germline V gene encodes CDR1 DFQATT and CDR2 SNEGSKA (reference sequence). V dropped 0 bases and J dropped 0; count of bases not matched to a gene: 6. CDR3: CSARDATSGLSTDTQYF. CDR3 coding DNA: TGCAGTGCTAGAGATGCGACTAGCGGGTTAAGCACAGATACGCAGTATTTT.

The chain carries TRBV4-1 and TRBJ2-2; 14 bases are a match to TRBD2. Germline V gene sequence: CDR1 MGHRA, CDR2 YSYEKL. This CDR3 region has 19 residues. V dropped 0 bases and J dropped 6; count of bases not matched to a gene: 9. This CDR3 reads CASSQDSQGLAGVPGELFF. CDR3 nucleotides: TGCGCCAGCAGCCAAGATTCACAGGGACTAGCGGGAGTTCCCGGGGAGCTGTTTTTT.

This clonotype was counted only a few times. This chain connects TRBV29-1 to TRBJ2-7, with D perhaps assigned TRBD1 or TRBD2 (5 bases each). This CDR3 is 12 amino acids long. Germline CDR1 SQVTM, CDR2 ANQGSEA. Trimming stripped 4 bases from V and 4 bases from J, with 11 bases between. CDR3 DNA sequence: TGCAGCGTTGGGTTGGGACGGTACGAGCAGTACTTC. It specifies CSVGLGRYEQYF.

The V and J genes are TRBV20-1 and TRBJ1-1; 7 nucleotides agree with TRBD1. Germline CDR1 DFQATT, CDR2 SNEGSKA (reference sequence). CDR3 length: 11 residues. Losses at the gene ends were 4 bases for V and 6 bases for J; bases not matched to a gene: 2. The CDR3, as DNA: TGCAGTGCTATCAGGGGGGCTGAAGCTTTCTTT. Encoded protein: CSAIRGAEAFF.

The J gene is TRBJ1-2, the V gene TRBV4-2; D remains unclear. The V gene lost 4 bases and the J gene lost 0 bases, with 18 bases spanning the gap. Germline V lookup: CDR1 LGHNA, CDR2 YNFKEQ. This CDR3 region has 17 residues. CDR3 residues: CASSPRVGHQANYGYTF. Written as DNA, the CDR3 is TGTGCCAGCAGCCCCCGGGTTGGGCACCAAGCTAACTATGGCTACACCTTC.

The CDR3 is CASSDRRNRSDTQYF. For the CDR3, the DNA is TGTGCCAGCAGTGATAGAAGGAACAGATCCGATACGCAGTATTTT. This chain connects TRBV25-1 to TRBJ2-3; D unresolved. The CDR3 sequence is 15 residues long. Germline V gene lookup returns CDR1 MGHDK and CDR2 SYGVNS. V lost 3 bases and J 6 bases, leaving 16 bases between the germline ends.

This CDR3 reads CASSPRDLEGYTF. DNA for the CDR3: TGTGCCAGCAGCCCCAGGGACTTAGAAGGCTACACCTTC. The chain employs TRBV7-9 and TRBJ1-2; weak D call: TRBD1 (5 bases). V dropped 5 bases and J dropped 8 bases, with 15 bases sitting between them. Per the germline V gene, CDR1 is SEHNR and CDR2 is FQNEAQ (reference sequence). The CDR3 totals 13 residues.

This clonotype appeared once. The V call is TRBV29-1, the J call TRBJ2-5; possibly TRBD2 for D (6 bases). The CDR3 loop spans 12 amino acids. Looked up from germline, CDR1 is SQVTM and CDR2 is ANQGSEA. With 7 bases removed from V and 1 base from J, the gap between germline ends came to 10 bases. In DNA, the CDR3 is TGCAGCGCCATAGCGGTCCAAGAGACCCAGTACTTC. Its translation: CSAIAVQETQYF.